Presented here are 3 T cell receptor beta chains from one specimen sequenced in a study of cytomegalovirus exposure and HLA in healthy donors. The PCR ran on 60 Vbeta and 13 Jbeta primers. Profiled with immunoSEQ multiplex PCR; TCRdb holds only in-frame clones, not every one. The repertoire holds over 100,000 clones, with roughly 89% as singletons. Material: PBMCs. Every receptor here comes from a woman in her 30s in good health and CMV-seronegative.

The chain has TRBV7-9 and TRBJ1-1, with D possibly TRBD1 on 6 matching bases. V lost 5 bases, J lost 5 bases, and 15 bases lay in between. The CDR3 contains 14 residues. Germline CDR1 and CDR2: SEHNR and FQNEAQ (reference sequence). For the CDR3, the DNA is TGTGCCAGCAGCCTGCAGGGGTCGCGGACTGAAGCTTTCTTT. Translation gives CASSLQGSRTEAFF.

The chain has TRBV19 and TRBJ2-7; 9 bases line up with TRBD1. The CDR3 has 17 amino acids. Germline V gives CDR1 LNHDA, CDR2 SQIVND (reference sequence). V dropped 0 bases and J dropped 3; count of bases not matched to a gene: 9. The CDR3 is CASSIETPGQGVYEQYF. The CDR3 DNA follows: TGTGCCAGTAGTATAGAAACTCCGGGACAGGGAGTCTACGAGCAGTACTTC.

The chain couples TRBV7-2 to TRBJ2-7, with a tentative D call TRBD2 (6 bases). CDR1 and CDR2 from the germline V gene are SGHTA and FQGNSA. The CDR3 is 14 residues long. The germline V and J ends were trimmed by 2 bases and 4 bases, with 12 bases remaining between them. This chain's CDR3 is CASSLSGLGYEQYF. CDR3 DNA: TGTGCCAGCAGCTTAAGCGGGCTAGGGTACGAGCAGTACTTC.